This T cell receptor (beta chain) was recorded in a study of metastatic and nonmetastatic thyroid tumors. Thyroid surgery was preceded by no treatment in any patient. In this sample, this clone is medium-sized. Trimming cost V 0 bases and J 1 base, with 7 bases left between them. The CDR3 extends over 14 amino acids. CDR1 is ENHRY, CDR2 SYGVKD, per germline. MiXCR reprocessed the PCR reads for TCRdb. The table has 15,000 or so clones, approximately 23% seen once. The sequenced sample was tumor tissue. The sequence derives from a female donor with papillary thyroid cancer or a benign thyroid nodule (not recorded which). Some clones in this sample may be carry-over from other donors' samples. The rearrangement joins TRBV10-3 to TRBJ2-7; tentatively, D is TRBD1 (5 bases). The CDR3 DNA is TGTGCCATCAGTGAGTCGAGACAGTCCTACGAGCAGTACTTC. Protein product: CAISESRQSYEQYF.